Presented here are 25 T cell receptor beta chains from one specimen sequenced in a study of hypomethylating agent response in myelodysplastic syndrome. Profiled with immunoSEQ multiplex PCR; TCRdb holds only in-frame clones, not every one. In the table there are 5,500 to 8,500 clones, around nine tenths of which are singletons. The input for sequencing was bone marrow, taken before or after starting hypomethylating agent treatment for myelodysplastic syndrome (not recorded which). The receptor source for this set is a human donor with myelodysplastic syndrome.

The chain recombines TRBV28 with TRBJ1-3; 10 bases agree with TRBD1. The CDR3 runs 15 residues. The germline gives CDR1 MDHEN, CDR2 SYDVKM. V trimming: 3 bases; J trimming: 9 bases; junction bases outside the gene matches: 8. The CDR3 coding sequence is TGTGCCAGCAGTTTGGGGGACAGGGGCGTACGCACCATATATTTT. It is translated as CASSLGDRGVRTIYF.

The chain combines TRBV7-6 with TRBJ2-1; TRBD2 aligns across 7 bases. J gave up 0 bases and V 0 bases, and 2 bases lay outside the gene matches. The CDR3 is 16 amino acids. Per germline, CDR1 SGHVS and CDR2 FNYEAQ. CDR3 region: CASSLAGGGSYNEQFF. The CDR3 DNA reads as TGTGCCAGCAGCTTAGCTGGCGGGGGCTCCTACAATGAGCAGTTCTTC.

This rearrangement joins TRBV28 to TRBJ1-6; possibly TRBD1 for D (5 bases). Germline V gene lookup returns CDR1 MDHEN and CDR2 SYDVKM. The CDR3 totals 12 residues. V was clipped by 3 bases and J by 12 bases, with 9 bases between them. CDR3 DNA sequence: TGTGCCAGCAGTTTGGGGGGGTTACCCCTCCACTTT. It translates to CASSLGGLPLHF.

This clone was seen more than once but under ten times. The rearrangement uses TRBV19 and TRBJ1-1, with 7 bases that match TRBD1. Germline lookup yields CDR1 LNHDA and CDR2 SQIVND (reference sequence). The CDR3 runs 15 residues. V was clipped by 9 bases and J by 0 bases; unmatched bases: 10. The CDR3 DNA reads TGTGCCAGCAAATATGCGGGACAGATGAACACTGAAGCTTTCTTT. It yields the protein CASKYAGQMNTEAFF.

This clone was seen once. The CDR3 nucleotides read TGCGCCAGCAGTGAATGGCCAGGCTATGGCTACACCTTC. This translates into CASSEWPGYGYTF. This chain joins TRBV10-2 and TRBJ1-2; D ambiguous. V was cut by 3 bases and J by 4 bases, with 9 bases left in between. The CDR3 is made up of 13 amino acids. Germline V lookup: CDR1 WSHSY, CDR2 SAAADI.

The J gene is TRBJ1-2, the V gene TRBV7-8; D is undetermined. V was trimmed by 0 bases and J by 5 bases, leaving 10 bases between them. CDR1 is SGHVS and CDR2 is FQNEAQ in the germline V gene. CDR3 length: 14 residues. CDR3 nucleotides: TGTGCCAGCAGCTTAGCGGGCCAACCTTATGGCTACACCTTC. Amino acids: CASSLAGQPYGYTF.

In this sample, this clone turned up once. V gene TRBV5-5 combines with J gene TRBJ2-5; D gene ambiguous. The germline V and J ends were trimmed by 2 bases and 0 bases, with 17 bases remaining between them. This CDR3 comprises 17 residues. From germline, CDR1 is SGHKS and CDR2 YYEKEE (reference sequence). The CDR3: CASSLALMSGDQETQYF. CDR3 DNA sequence: TGTGCCAGCAGCTTAGCACTGATGTCGGGCGACCAAGAGACCCAGTACTTC.

This rearrangement joins TRBV5-4 to TRBJ2-3, with a possible D match to TRBD1 (6 bases). Trimming removed 4 bases from V and 6 bases from J, with 18 bases in between. Germline CDR1 and CDR2: SGHNT and YYREEE (reference sequence). The CDR3 runs 15 residues. The DNA of the CDR3 is TGTGCCAGCAGCCCCCCGGACAGTCGCCGGGATACGCAGTATTTT. This sequence encodes CASSPPDSRRDTQYF.

CDR3 in DNA: TGTGCCAGCAGTCTGAGCGCCAGGAGCTACGAGCAGTACTTC. This translates into CASSLSARSYEQYF. The V gene is TRBV6-6, the J gene TRBJ2-5; no clear D. The J call is in doubt because the DNA end fits TRBJ2-7 better. Germline V gives CDR1 MNHNY, CDR2 SVGAGI (reference sequence). The CDR3 covers 14 residues.

The rearrangement joins TRBV29-1 to TRBJ2-5; D may be TRBD2 (5 bases). Deletions cut 4 bases from V and 6 bases from J, with 12 bases between. The CDR3 has 12 amino acids. Germline V gene lookup returns CDR1 SQVTM and CDR2 ANQGSEA. This CDR3 reads CSVAVPGKTQYF. The CDR3 DNA reads TGCAGCGTTGCTGTCCCGGGGAAGACCCAGTACTTC.

The chain combines TRBV4-1 with TRBJ2-3, with 11 bases lining up with TRBD2. This CDR3 contains 15 residues. V gave up 2 bases and J gave up 4 bases; unmatched junction bases: 2. CDR1 and CDR2 from the germline V gene are MGHRA and YSYEKL. The CDR3 coding sequence is TGCGCCAGCAGCCAAACTAGCGGGGGTGCAGATACGCAGTATTTT. Residues: CASSQTSGGADTQYF.

This chain uses TRBV4-1 with TRBJ2-7, with D possibly TRBD1 on 6 matching bases. This CDR3 has 16 amino acids. CDR1 MGHRA and CDR2 YSYEKL come from the germline V gene. Deletions cut 1 base from V and 1 base from J, with 14 bases between. The CDR3 protein is CASSQGIFDRSYEQYF. The CDR3 bases are TGCGCCAGCAGCCAAGGAATATTCGACAGGTCCTACGAGCAGTACTTC.

This chain connects TRBV7-8 to TRBJ2-3; 11 bases are a match to TRBD2. The V gene end was trimmed by 3 bases and the J gene end by 4 bases; junction bases not matched to a gene: 3. This CDR3 is 15 amino acids long. CDR1 is SGHVS and CDR2 is FQNEAQ in the germline V gene. CDR3 DNA sequence: TGTGCCAGCAGCTTTAGCGGGGGGGCTCCAGATACGCAGTATTTT. Translation: CASSFSGGAPDTQYF.

J is TRBJ2-1 and V is TRBV5-1; tentatively, D is TRBD2 (6 bases). The germline gives CDR1 SGHRS, CDR2 YFSETQ. This CDR3 contains 14 residues. V lost 5 bases, J lost 3 bases, and 12 bases lay in between. The CDR3 is CASSSLDYYNEQFF. The CDR3 nucleotides are TGCGCCAGCAGTTCTCTGGACTACTACAATGAGCAGTTCTTC.

The gene calls are TRBV14 and TRBJ1-4; maybe TRBD1 (6 bases). Per germline, CDR1 SGHDN and CDR2 FVKESK. The CDR3 runs to 16 residues. Trimming removed 3 bases at V and 8 bases at J, with 19 bases between. DNA for the CDR3: TGTGCCAGCAGCCAGGAAGAGGACAGATCAGTAGAAAAACTGTTTTTT. Amino acid sequence: CASSQEEDRSVEKLFF.

The chain is built from TRBV5-4 and TRBJ1-2, with TRBD1 as a possible D gene (5 bases). This CDR3 is built from 15 residues. V lost 0 bases to trimming and J lost 4 bases, with 13 bases between them. From germline, CDR1 is SGHNT and CDR2 YYREEE (reference sequence). CDR3 residues: CASSLGGGVRYGYTF. The CDR3 nucleotides are TGTGCCAGCAGCTTGGGGGGCGGGGTCCGCTATGGCTACACCTTC. The full variable domain, in which reference TRBV5-4 and TRBJ1-2 provide the parts outside the CDR3, is ETGVTQSPTHLIKTRGQQVTLRCSSQSGHNTVSWYQQALGQGPQFIFQYYREEENGRGNFPPRFSGLQFPNYSSELNVNALELDDSALYLCASSLGGGVRYGYTFGSGTRLTVV.

This chain joins TRBV7-2 and TRBJ2-3; D uncertain. Trimming took off 10 bases at V and 2 bases at J, with 10 bases between the two ends. In germline, CDR1 is SGHTA, CDR2 FQGNSA. This CDR3 region has 12 residues. CDR3 DNA: TGTGCCACCCAAGGATACACAGATACGCAGTATTTT. Its protein is CATQGYTDTQYF.

The J gene is TRBJ1-1, the V gene TRBV9; a possible D gene is TRBD1 (5 bases). This CDR3 is built from 15 residues. The V end lost 0 bases, the J end lost 5 bases, and 14 bases lay between the germline ends. Germline V gene lookup returns CDR1 SGDLS and CDR2 YYNGEE. CDR3 DNA: TGTGCCAGCAGCGTAGACGAGGGGCGACTTACTGAAGCTTTCTTT. Its protein is CASSVDEGRLTEAFF. The full variable domain, with the rest looked up from reference TRBV9 and TRBJ1-1, is DSGVTQTPKHLITATGQRVTLRCSPRSGDLSVYWYQQSLDQGLQFLIQYYNGEERAKGNILERFSAQQFPDLHSELNLSSLELGDSALYFCASSVDEGRLTEAFFGQGTRLTVV.

This chain uses TRBV15 with TRBJ2-2; D possibly uses TRBD1 or TRBD2 (5 bases each). The length of the CDR3 is 15 residues. Germline assignment: CDR1 LNHNV and CDR2 YYDKDF (reference sequence). Trimming pared 11 bases from V and 2 bases from J, leaving 18 bases between. This chain's CDR3 is CALRPSGANTGELFF. The CDR3 region has the DNA TGTGCCCTTCGACCGTCCGGGGCAAACACCGGGGAGCTGTTTTTT.

This clone has a handful of counts. The chain links TRBV4-1 to TRBJ1-5; no reliable D call. The CDR3 runs to 13 residues. Germline V gene data show CDR1 as MGHRA and CDR2 as YSYEKL. V lost 4 bases to trimming and J lost 7 bases, with 11 bases between them. The CDR3 here is CASSLTEGQPQHF. CDR3 coding DNA: TGCGCCAGCAGCCTTACGGAAGGGCAGCCCCAGCATTTT.

The V and J genes are TRBV7-2 and TRBJ1-1; 9 nucleotides align to TRBD1. This CDR3 spans 14 amino acids. Trimming at V came to 5 bases and at J to 3 bases, leaving 4 bases not matched to a gene. In germline, CDR1 is SGHTA, CDR2 FQGNSA. The CDR3 loop is CASSRDRVDTEAFF. The CDR3 DNA reads TGTGCCAGCAGCCGGGACAGGGTTGACACTGAAGCTTTCTTT.

The chain is built from TRBV7-2 and TRBJ2-7; TRBD2 might be the D (6 bases). This CDR3 has 14 amino acids. Germline values: CDR1 SGHTA, CDR2 FQGNSA. V shed 4 bases and J shed 1 base, with 11 bases lying between them. The CDR3 loop reads CASSWQGGSYEQYF. The CDR3 DNA is TGTGCCAGCAGCTGGCAGGGAGGATCCTACGAGCAGTACTTC.

The V call is TRBV5-1, the J call TRBJ2-5, with D unresolved. Per germline, CDR1 SGHRS and CDR2 YFSETQ. CDR3 length equals 15 residues. With 4 bases removed from V and 7 bases from J, the gap between germline ends came to 20 bases. The CDR3 is CASSLDAGGLGTQYF. The CDR3 region has the DNA TGCGCCAGCAGCCTGGACGCCGGTGGATTGGGGACCCAGTACTTC.

V and J are TRBV7-2 and TRBJ2-1, with 7 bases that match TRBD1. Germline V gene data show CDR1 as SGHTA and CDR2 as FQGNSA. After removal of 3 bases from V and 2 bases from J, the junction contained 4 bases not matched to a gene. The CDR3 contains 15 residues. The CDR3 DNA follows: TGTGCCAGCAGCTTTGAGAGGGGGCCCTACAATGAGCAGTTCTTC. Translated: CASSFERGPYNEQFF.

V gene TRBV19 combines with J gene TRBJ1-5; TRBD1 matches at 8 bases. Germline V CDR1 and CDR2: LNHDA, SQIVND (reference sequence). This CDR3 spans 16 amino acids. V was clipped by 5 bases and J by 0 bases; unmatched bases: 6. CDR3 nucleotide sequence: TGTGCCAGTAGTCCTCGGACAGGGTTTAGCAATCAGCCCCAGCATTTT. Translating it yields CASSPRTGFSNQPQHF.